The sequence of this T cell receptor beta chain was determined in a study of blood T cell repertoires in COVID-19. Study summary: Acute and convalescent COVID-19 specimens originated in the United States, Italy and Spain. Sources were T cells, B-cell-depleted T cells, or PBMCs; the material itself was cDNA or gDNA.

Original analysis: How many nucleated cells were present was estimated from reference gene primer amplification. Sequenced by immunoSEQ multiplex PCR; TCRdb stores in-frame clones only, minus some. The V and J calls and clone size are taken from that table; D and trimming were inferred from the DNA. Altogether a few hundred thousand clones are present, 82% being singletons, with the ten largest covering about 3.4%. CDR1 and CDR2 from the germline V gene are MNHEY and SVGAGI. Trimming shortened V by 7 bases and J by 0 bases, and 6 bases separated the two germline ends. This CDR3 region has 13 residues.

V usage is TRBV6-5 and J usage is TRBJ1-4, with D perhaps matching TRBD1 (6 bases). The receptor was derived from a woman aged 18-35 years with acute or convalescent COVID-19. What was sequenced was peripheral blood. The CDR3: CASNRATNEKLFF. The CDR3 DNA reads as TGTGCCAGCAACAGGGCAACTAATGAAAAACTGTTTTTT.